Listed below are T cell receptor beta chains from one sample, sequenced in a study of cytomegalovirus exposure and HLA in healthy donors. Clones were read by immunoSEQ multiplex PCR, and TCRdb kept only the in-frame ones, dropping some. This table has roughly 100,000 clones, approximately 86% appearing once. Sequencing was performed on PBMCs. Receptors originate from a man between 18 and 35 years old in good health and CMV-seronegative. The CDR3 runs from the conserved cysteine through the conserved F or W. The D gene is left open where the match is weak. Some rows have no size entry. The others give once, few or many, or a class for an expanded clone.

NA	14	NA	TRBV6-4	TRBJ2-3	CASSDRGSTDTQYF	TGTGCCAGCAGTGACCGCGGGAGCACAGATACGCAGTATTTT
TRBD2	19	NA	TRBV4-1	TRBJ2-3	CASSPGLADISSHTDTQYF	TGCGCCAGCAGTCCGGGACTAGCGGACATCTCGTCCCACACAGATACGCAGTATTTT
TRBD1	17	NA	TRBV5-1	TRBJ1-2	CASSSGTGGLTFNGYTF	TGCGCCAGCAGCTCCGGGACAGGGGGTCTCACTTTTAATGGCTACACCTTC
TRBD1	16	NA	TRBV27	TRBJ2-5	CASSRTGTGVIETQYF	TGTGCCAGCAGTCGGACGGGGACAGGGGTAATAGAGACCCAGTACTTC
NA	15	few	TRBV6-5	TRBJ1-5	CASSNFQGSNQPQHF	TGTGCCAGCAGCAATTTCCAGGGGAGCAATCAGCCCCAGCATTTT
TRBD2	16	few	TRBV28	TRBJ2-1	CASSSLWTRSYNEQFF	TGTGCCAGCAGTTCTCTATGGACTAGGTCCTACAATGAGCAGTTCTTC
NA	15	NA	TRBV27	TRBJ2-7	CASSLGAGRAYEQYF	TGTGCCAGCAGTTTAGGGGCGGGACGGGCCTACGAGCAGTACTTC
TRBD1	13	NA	TRBV6-5	TRBJ1-2	CASSQTGGYGYTF	TGTGCCAGCAGCCAGACAGGGGGCTATGGCTACACCTTC
NA	14	few	TRBV10-3	TRBJ1-1	CASSASAENTEAFF	TGTGCCAGCAGTGCCAGCGCAGAGAACACTGAAGCTTTCTTT
NA	16	NA	TRBV5-1	TRBJ2-6	CASSLDVVSGANVLTF	TGCGCCAGCAGCTTGGACGTAGTATCTGGGGCCAACGTCCTGACTTTC
NA	14	NA	TRBV7-3	TRBJ1-1	CASSLGPSNTEAFF	TGTGCCAGCAGCTTGGGGCCGAGTAACACTGAAGCTTTCTTT
NA	11	NA	TRBV29-1	TRBJ1-1	CSVATATEAFF	TGCAGCGTTGCGACAGCCACTGAAGCTTTCTTT
NA	14	NA	TRBV5-1	TRBJ2-7	CASSSTHPSYEQYF	TGCGCCAGCAGCTCAACTCATCCCTCCTACGAGCAGTACTTC
NA	15	NA	TRBV6-4	TRBJ1-2	CASSHRAGENYGYTF	TGTGCCAGCAGTCATCGGGCCGGGGAGAACTATGGCTACACCTTC
TRBD2	16	once	TRBV7-2	TRBJ2-7	CASSGTLIAGDPEQYF	TGTGCCAGCAGCGGCACTCTTATAGCGGGAGATCCCGAGCAGTACTTC
TRBD2	16	NA	TRBV7-3	TRBJ2-1	CASSPIPSGTYNEQFF	TGTGCCAGCAGCCCCATCCCCAGCGGGACTTACAATGAGCAGTTCTTC
NA	13	NA	TRBV5-1	TRBJ2-7	CASSLAETGEQYF	TGCGCCAGCAGCTTGGCCGAGACGGGCGAGCAGTACTTC
NA	15	NA	TRBV28	TRBJ2-4	CASSLEGRAKNIQYF	TGTGCCAGCAGTTTGGAGGGCCGAGCCAAAAACATTCAGTACTTC
TRBD2	15	NA	TRBV9	TRBJ2-1	CASSSGGAGSNEQFF	TGTGCCAGCAGTTCCGGGGGAGCGGGGAGCAATGAGCAGTTCTTC
NA	14	NA	TRBV5-1	TRBJ1-2	CASSLGGRGYGYTF	TGCGCCAGCAGCTTGGGGGGGCGCGGCTATGGCTACACCTTC
TRBD1	12	NA	TRBV14	TRBJ1-1	CASSLRGLRAFF	TGTGCTAGCAGCCTCAGGGGGCTACGAGCTTTCTTT
NA	15	NA	TRBV7-2	TRBJ1-3	CASSPTGASGNTIYF	TGTGCCAGCAGCCCGACAGGTGCCTCTGGAAACACCATATATTTT
TRBD2	17	NA	TRBV27	TRBJ2-7	CASSSPGLAGGRYEQYF	TGTGCCAGCAGTTCTCCCGGACTAGCGGGAGGGCGTTACGAGCAGTACTTC
TRBD1	17	NA	TRBV2	TRBJ1-5	CASSATGAAYSNQPQHF	TGTGCCAGCAGTGCCACAGGGGCGGCCTATAGCAATCAGCCCCAGCATTTT
TRBD1	14	NA	TRBV12-5	TRBJ1-1	CASGLRQGEIEAFF	TGTGCTAGTGGTTTAAGACAGGGCGAGATTGAAGCTTTCTTT
TRBD2	17	once	TRBV4-3	TRBJ2-5	CASSRRLGTSGQETQYF	TGCGCCAGCAGCCGTCGGCTAGGGACTAGCGGTCAAGAGACCCAGTACTTC
TRBD1	14	few	TRBV6-6	TRBJ2-7	CASSYGTASYEQYF	TGTGCCAGCAGTTACGGGACAGCTTCCTACGAGCAGTACTTC
TRBD1	15	NA	TRBV5-1	TRBJ2-1	CASSLGQGSYNEQFF	TGCGCCAGCAGCTTGGGACAGGGTAGTTATAATGAGCAGTTCTTC
NA	13	NA	TRBV7-9	TRBJ1-4	CASSKRQVEKLFF	TGTGCCAGCAGCAAGAGACAGGTTGAAAAACTGTTTTTT
TRBD2	16	NA	TRBV10-2	TRBJ2-7	CASTPRAGGSSYEQYF	TGCGCCAGCACCCCACGGGCGGGGGGGAGCTCCTACGAGCAGTACTTC
NA	13	NA	TRBV9	TRBJ2-3	CASSPPGTDTQYF	TGTGCCAGCAGCCCCCCAGGGACAGATACGCAGTATTTT